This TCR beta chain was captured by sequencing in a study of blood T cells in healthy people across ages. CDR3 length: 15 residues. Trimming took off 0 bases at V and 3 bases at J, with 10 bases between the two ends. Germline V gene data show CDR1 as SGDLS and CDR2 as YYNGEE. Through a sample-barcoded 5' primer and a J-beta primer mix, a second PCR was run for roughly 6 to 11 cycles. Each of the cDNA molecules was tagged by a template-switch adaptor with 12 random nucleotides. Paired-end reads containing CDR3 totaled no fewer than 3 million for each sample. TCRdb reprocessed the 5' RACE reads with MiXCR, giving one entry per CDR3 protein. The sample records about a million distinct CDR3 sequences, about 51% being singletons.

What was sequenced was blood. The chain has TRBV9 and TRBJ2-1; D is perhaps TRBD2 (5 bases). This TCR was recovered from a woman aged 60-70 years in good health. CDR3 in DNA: TGTGCCAGCAGCGTAGGGACTCATATCTACAATGAGCAGTTCTTC. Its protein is CASSVGTHIYNEQFF.